This T cell receptor beta chain was sequenced in a study of identical twins. TCRdb redid the calling of the 5' RACE reads with MiXCR, one entry per CDR3 protein. The sample lists around 670,000 distinct CDR3 sequences, 6% to 6.5% seen once, with approximately 1.6% in the top ten. Healthy Caucasian individuals made up all the donors. Sequencing was done on a sample of naive T cells sorted from blood. The receptor's source is a man between 18 and 29 years old in good health.

CDR3 nucleotides: TGTGCCAGCAGCTTAGTAGAGGACGTCTCCACCTTC. This codes for CASSLVEDVSTF. V gene TRBV7-9 combines with J gene TRBJ1-2, with D unclear. CDR1 is SEHNR, CDR2 FQNEAQ, per germline (reference sequence). Trimming stripped 1 base from V and 13 bases from J, with 13 bases between. The CDR3 has 12 amino acids.